Detailed here is one T cell receptor beta chain. Its antigen remains unidentified. No much larger clone exists at a distance of one base, and base qualities are not known. This sample was taken from a study of T cell responses to AZD1222 COVID-19 vaccine (dated by TCRdb to about 2021). At the level of the whole study: TCR sequencing was performed for approximately 240 trial participants, of whom around 210 were given two doses of AZD1222 and around 25 were given two doses of MenACWY control vaccine. Trial participants were enrolled by age into 18-55, 56-69 and 70-plus year subgroups, with roughly 150, 30 and 60 TCR-sequenced participants respectively.

The investigation overall reported the following: Participants were mostly white British and included more females than males, and it was suggested by the authors that clonal diversity may have been underestimated. No day 14 peak-response samples were available, so repertoires were characterized only after the peak T cell response. The whole spike protein was spanned by vaccine-associated CD4 TCRs, and dominant responses were seen in regions 160-218 and 743-854. In the small 56-69-year group, the increase in depth fell short of significance, most likely because of low power. Only 5 to 7 AZD1222 recipients were SARS-CoV-2 seropositive at baseline, limiting conclusions about previously exposed vaccinees. Nearly half of unique spike-specific TCRs reportedly recognized epitopes outside regions mutated in the B.1.351 and B.1.1.7 variants. Spike-specific TCR breadth and depth rose significantly after two AZD1222 doses compared with day 0 and with MenACWY recipients.

The CDR3 regions of human TCRbeta chains were analyzed by immunosequencing. In the paper's pipeline: Repertoire TCRs were matched against a reference library of SARS-CoV-2-specific TCRs generated with the MIRA antigen-specificity platform. Breadth meant the fraction of unique TCRs that were SARS-CoV-2-associated, whereas depth meant the fraction of total T cells that were SARS-CoV-2-associated. Using the MIRA data, every spike-specific TCR was mapped to the spike region that the TCR reacted to and assigned to either a CD4 or a CD8 class. Log10-transformed breadth and depth values were compared by one-way ANOVA with Sidak's multiple comparisons tests. Sourced from immuneACCESS, this table was stored by TCRdb with only in-frame sequences that have V and J called. A share of the clones is absent; for the studies checked, an unresolved V gene accounts for under half, and the remainder has no known explanation. The V and J calls and clone size are taken from that table; D and trimming were inferred from the DNA. Present in this sample are 250,000 to 300,000 clones, almost 95% of which were seen just once. The ten largest account for less than 0.65% of the sample.

The V end gives up 4 bases and the J end 4 bases, leaving 13 bases in the junction not matched to a gene. The CDR3 covers 18 residues, taking in both the cysteine and the phenylalanine. Only the CDR3 region is kept as DNA, spanning 54 bases read in frame from base 1. As encoded in the germline V gene, CDR1 is MDHEN while CDR2 is SYDVKM. The label giving this sample's time point can be read as: about 28 days (+/-7) after the second vaccine dose. Because spike-specific TCR depth and breadth did not differ between the two schedules, AZD1222 recipients who got a second dose at roughly 4 weeks were pooled with those who got a second dose at roughly 12 weeks. Vaccinee samples were obtained from the UK trials COV001 and COV002, which included a single-blind randomized controlled phase 2/3 trial of AZD1222 (ChAdOx1 nCoV-19) in healthy adults. For TCRbeta chain sequencing, PBMC samples were collected from trial participants at day 0 and at day 28 after the second dose.

The specimen comprised peripheral blood, sampled 28 days after the second AZD1222 dose. The rearranged segments are TRBV28 and TRBJ1-3, and 10 bases in between align with TRBD1. The clonotype was recovered from an adult who received the AZD1222 COVID-19 vaccine. The encoded CDR3 is CASSSPGQGGLAGNTIYF. The nucleotide sequence reads TGTGCCAGCAGTTCACCTGGACAGGGGGGACTAGCGGGAAACACCATATATTTT. Where the CDR3 stops, the reference TRBV28 and TRBJ1-3 genes take over; the full variable domain is DVKVTQSSRYLVKRTGEKVFLECVQDMDHENMFWYRQDPGLGLRLIYFSYDVKMKEKGDIPEGYSVSREKKERFSLILESASTNQTSMYLCASSSPGQGGLAGNTIYFGEGSWLTVV.